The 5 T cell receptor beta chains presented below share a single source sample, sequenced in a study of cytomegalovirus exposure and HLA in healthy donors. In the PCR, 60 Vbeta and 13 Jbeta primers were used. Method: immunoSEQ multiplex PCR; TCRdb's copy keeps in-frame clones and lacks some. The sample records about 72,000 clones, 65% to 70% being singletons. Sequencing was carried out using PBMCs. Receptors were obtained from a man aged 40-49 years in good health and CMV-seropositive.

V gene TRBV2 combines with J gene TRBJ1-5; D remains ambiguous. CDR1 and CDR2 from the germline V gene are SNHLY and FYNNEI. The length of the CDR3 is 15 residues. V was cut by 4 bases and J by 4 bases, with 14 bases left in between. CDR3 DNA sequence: TGTGCCAGCAGTGCCCGGAGGGTCCGGAATCAGCCCCAGCATTTT. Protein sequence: CASSARRVRNQPQHF.

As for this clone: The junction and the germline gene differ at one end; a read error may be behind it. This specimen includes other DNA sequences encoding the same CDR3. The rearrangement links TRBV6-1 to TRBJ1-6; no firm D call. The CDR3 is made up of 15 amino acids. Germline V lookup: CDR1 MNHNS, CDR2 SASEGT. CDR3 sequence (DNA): TGTGCCAGCAATCCCGGGAGGTCCTATAATTCCCCCCTCCACTTT. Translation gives CASNPGRSYNSPLHF.

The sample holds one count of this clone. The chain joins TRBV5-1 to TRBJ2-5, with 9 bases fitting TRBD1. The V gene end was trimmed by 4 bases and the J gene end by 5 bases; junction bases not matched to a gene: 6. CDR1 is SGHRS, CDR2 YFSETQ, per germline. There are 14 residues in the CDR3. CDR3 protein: CASSPRTGAETQYF. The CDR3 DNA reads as TGCGCCAGCAGCCCGAGGACAGGGGCTGAGACCCAGTACTTC.

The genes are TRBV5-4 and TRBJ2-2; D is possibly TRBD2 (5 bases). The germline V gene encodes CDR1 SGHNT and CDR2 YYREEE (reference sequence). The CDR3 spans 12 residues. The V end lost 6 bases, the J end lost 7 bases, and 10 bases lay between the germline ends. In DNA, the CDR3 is TGTGCCAGCACTGAGGGATACGGGGAGCTGTTTTTT. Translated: CASTEGYGELFF.

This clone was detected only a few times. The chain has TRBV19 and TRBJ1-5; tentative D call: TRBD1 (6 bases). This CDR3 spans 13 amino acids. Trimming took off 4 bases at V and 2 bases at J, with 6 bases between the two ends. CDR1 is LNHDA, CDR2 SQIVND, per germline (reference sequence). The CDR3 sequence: CASSTGGNQPQHF. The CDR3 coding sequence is TGTGCCAGTAGTACAGGGGGCAATCAGCCCCAGCATTTT.